The 18 T cell receptor beta chains given below trace back to one sample, sequenced in a study of cytomegalovirus exposure and HLA in healthy donors. The PCR employed 60 Vbeta primers together with 13 Jbeta primers. Generated by immunoSEQ multiplex PCR, the TCRdb table keeps only in-frame clones and is missing some. The table shows about 140,000 clones, with 70% to 80% occurring only once. Sequencing was done on a sample of PBMCs. The receptors shown here come from a female donor in good health and CMV-seronegative.

This rearrangement joins TRBV7-9 to TRBJ2-7; D possibly corresponds to TRBD1 (5 bases). This CDR3 has 16 residues. The germline V and J ends were trimmed by 6 bases and 0 bases, with 18 bases remaining between them. Germline V gene data show CDR1 as SEHNR and CDR2 as FQNEAQ (reference sequence). This CDR3 is CASRPQAGLSSYEQYF. CDR3 coding DNA: TGTGCCAGCAGACCCCAAGCAGGGCTTTCCTCCTACGAGCAGTACTTC.

V is TRBV5-4 and J is TRBJ2-5; 9 bases align to TRBD2. This CDR3 has 14 residues. The trim removed 4 bases at V and 7 bases at J, leaving 8 bases unmatched. Germline V gene sequence: CDR1 SGHNT, CDR2 YYREEE (reference sequence). The chain's CDR3 is CASSTIAGAGTQYF. For the CDR3, the DNA is TGTGCCAGCAGCACGATAGCGGGAGCTGGGACCCAGTACTTC.

The chain joins TRBV11-2 to TRBJ2-7; TRBD1 agrees at 9 bases. Trimming at V came to 6 bases and at J to 4 bases, leaving 7 bases not matched to a gene. The CDR3 runs to 14 residues. Germline V gene sequence: CDR1 SGHAT, CDR2 FQNNGV. Here the CDR3 reads CASSSGQGQYEQYF. The CDR3 region has the DNA TGTGCCAGCAGTTCGGGACAGGGCCAGTACGAGCAGTACTTC.

This clone was picked up a small number of times. The chain uses TRBV15 and TRBJ2-2, with 11 bases identical to TRBD2. The germline CDR1 and CDR2 sequences are LNHNV and YYDKDF (reference sequence). The CDR3 consists of 14 residues. Germline trimming cut 11 bases from V and 1 base from J; bases unmatched to any gene: 3. The CDR3 region has the DNA TGTGCCCTCGGGACTAGCGGGAACACCGGGGAGCTGTTTTTT. This translates into CALGTSGNTGELFF.

This chain connects TRBV29-1 to TRBJ1-1; TRBD1 aligns across 7 bases. This CDR3 comprises 17 residues. Germline CDR1 SQVTM, CDR2 ANQGSEA. Unmatched junction bases numbered 22, after V lost 6 bases and J lost 6 bases. The CDR3 region is CSVPDREYRPERAEAFF. The CDR3 DNA reads TGCAGCGTACCTGACAGGGAATATCGTCCGGAACGCGCTGAAGCTTTCTTT.

This clone has a single count. The CDR3 bases are TGTGCCAGCGGTTCGACTGGAAACTACAATGAGCAGTTCTTC. This sequence encodes CASGSTGNYNEQFF. This rearrangement joins TRBV7-3 to TRBJ2-1, with no clear D. Germline V lookup: CDR1 SGHTA, CDR2 FQGTGA. The CDR3 has 14 amino acids. V was trimmed by 8 bases and J by 3 bases, leaving 14 bases between them.

In this sample, this clone turned up a few times. The chain couples TRBV19 to TRBJ1-1; no clear D. Trimming pared 3 bases from V and 3 bases from J, leaving 8 bases between. Germline CDR1 and CDR2: LNHDA and SQIVND (reference sequence). The CDR3 has 13 amino acids. CDR3 sequence: CASSIDWDTEAFF. The CDR3 DNA sequence: TGTGCCAGTAGTATTGACTGGGACACTGAAGCTTTCTTT.

This clone appeared a single time. The chain recombines TRBV19 with TRBJ1-1, with TRBD1 identical over 7 bases. Germline trimming cut 4 bases from V and 7 bases from J; bases unmatched to any gene: 6. Germline CDR1 and CDR2: LNHDA and SQIVND (reference sequence). This CDR3 has 13 residues. The CDR3 spells CASSTTGKGEAFF. The DNA of the CDR3 is TGTGCCAGTAGTACGACAGGGAAGGGTGAAGCTTTCTTT.

J is TRBJ1-5 and V is TRBV28; D is possibly TRBD1 (6 bases). Looked up from germline, CDR1 is MDHEN and CDR2 is SYDVKM. V shed 7 bases and J shed 6 bases, with 16 bases lying between them. The CDR3 runs 14 residues. The CDR3 region is CASIIGGLGQPQHF. The CDR3 region has the DNA TGTGCCAGCATCATAGGGGGATTGGGTCAGCCCCAGCATTTT. The whole variable domain, remainder taken from reference TRBV28 and TRBJ1-5, is DVKVTQSSRYLVKRTGEKVFLECVQDMDHENMFWYRQDPGLGLRLIYFSYDVKMKEKGDIPEGYSVSREKKERFSLILESASTNQTSMYLCASIIGGLGQPQHFGDGTRLSIL.

A few counts support this clone. Other DNA sequences in this specimen translate into the identical CDR3. The chain couples TRBV11-2 to TRBJ2-7, with a weak D call TRBD1 (6 bases). Germline V gives CDR1 SGHAT, CDR2 FQNNGV. This CDR3 contains 13 residues. Trimming stripped 1 base from V and 4 bases from J, with 8 bases between. The CDR3 protein is CASSLAQGYEQYF. DNA of the CDR3: TGTGCCAGCAGCTTAGCCCAGGGGTACGAGCAGTACTTC.

The V gene is TRBV30, the J gene TRBJ1-2; 8 bases agree with TRBD1. Germline values: CDR1 GTSNPN, CDR2 SVGIG (reference sequence). The CDR3 runs to 15 residues. V was pared by 4 bases and J by 4 bases, with 11 bases of the junction left unmatched. The CDR3, as DNA: TGTGCCTGGATCCACGGGACAGGAGCAACCTATGGCTACACCTTC. It yields the protein CAWIHGTGATYGYTF.

The chain couples TRBV19 to TRBJ2-7; 13 bases agree with TRBD2. Germline loops: CDR1 LNHDA, CDR2 SQIVND (reference sequence). CDR3 length equals 15 residues. V gave up 6 bases and J gave up 0 bases; unmatched junction bases: 2. The CDR3 nucleotides read TGTGCCAGTAGGAGGACTAGCGGGAGCTCCTACGAGCAGTACTTC. Translating gives CASRRTSGSSYEQYF.

This chain connects TRBV7-3 to TRBJ2-2, with 8 bases aligning to TRBD2. The CDR3 extends over 17 amino acids. V trimming: 4 bases; J trimming: 1 base; junction bases outside the gene matches: 8. Germline CDR1 is SGHTA and CDR2 is FQGTGA. The CDR3 nucleotides are TGTGCCAGCAGCTCCCATGGGACTAGTCTGAACACCGGGGAGCTGTTTTTT. Protein product: CASSSHGTSLNTGELFF.

This clone has a handful of counts. The chain carries TRBV6-5 and TRBJ1-1, with 7 nucleotides matching TRBD1. The V and J ends lost 6 bases and 7 bases, in that order; junction bases with no gene match: 14. Looked up from germline, CDR1 is MNHEY and CDR2 is SVGAGI. The CDR3 totals 15 residues. CDR3 residues: CASRPTFGTADEAFF. DNA for the CDR3: TGTGCCAGCAGACCCACATTCGGGACAGCCGATGAAGCTTTCTTT.

V gene TRBV2 combines with J gene TRBJ2-1, with 9 bases identical to TRBD1. Trimming at V came to 7 bases and at J to 4 bases, leaving 8 bases not matched to a gene. Germline loops: CDR1 SNHLY, CDR2 FYNNEI. CDR3 length: 15 residues. The CDR3 spells CASKDRGQRYNEQFF. The CDR3 DNA sequence: TGTGCCAGCAAGGACAGGGGACAGAGATACAATGAGCAGTTCTTC.

The chain uses TRBV6-1 and TRBJ2-1; D is uncertain. The CDR3 sequence is 18 residues long. CDR1 is MNHNS and CDR2 is SASEGT in the germline V gene. Trimming took off 1 base at V and 2 bases at J, with 18 bases between the two ends. The CDR3 reads CASSEVSFSSPPYNEQFF. The CDR3 DNA reads as TGTGCCAGCAGTGAAGTGTCTTTTTCCTCCCCTCCCTACAATGAGCAGTTCTTC.

In its sample, this clone was seen once. This chain uses TRBV10-2 with TRBJ2-1; TRBD2 aligns across 10 bases. Germline V gene sequence: CDR1 WSHSY, CDR2 SAAADI. The trim removed 6 bases at V and 2 bases at J, leaving 16 bases unmatched. The CDR3 has 19 amino acids. The CDR3 DNA reads as TGCGCCAGCAGCCGGACTAGCGGACGTACCCGGGGGACCTACAATGAGCAGTTCTTC. This codes for CASSRTSGRTRGTYNEQFF.

The V and J genes are TRBV12-5 and TRBJ2-7; 9 bases agree with TRBD1. Germline CDR1 is LGHNT and CDR2 is FRNRAP. This CDR3 is 16 amino acids long. The trim removed 3 bases at V and 7 bases at J, leaving 13 bases unmatched. The CDR3 DNA follows: TGTGCTAGTGGTTTTCAACCGGGACAGGGATTTGAAGAGCAGTACTTC. It encodes CASGFQPGQGFEEQYF.